This TCR beta chain is from a study of blood T cell repertoires in COVID-19. The table came from immunoSEQ multiplex PCR; TCRdb's copy has only in-frame clones and leaves some out. Seen here are around 130,000 clones, around three quarters observed once, and the top ten hold approximately 11%. The germline CDR1 and CDR2 sequences are KGHSH and LQKENI. Trimming pared 3 bases from V and 3 bases from J, leaving 5 bases between. CDR3 length: 12 amino acids. This TCR derives from a human donor in a cohort sampled during active COVID-19. The chain recombines TRBV18 with TRBJ1-2; D unclear. Sequencing was performed on peripheral blood. As DNA, the CDR3 is TGTGCCAGCTCACCGGGCTACTATGGCTACACCTTC. It translates to CASSPGYYGYTF.